This TCR beta chain was documented in a study of blood T cell repertoires in COVID-19. Study information: Samples taken during acute and convalescent COVID-19 were collected in the United States, Italy and Spain. T cells, B-cell-depleted T cells, or PBMCs provided the cDNA or gDNA that served as material.

Original handling: The assay estimated nucleated cells by amplifying reference gene primers. Libraries were prepared by immunoSEQ multiplex PCR; TCRdb keeps only in-frame clonotypes and omits some of them. The D gene and trimming were derived from the DNA, and the V and J assignments and clone size from that table. Among around 150,000 clones, 76% were seen once, and the ten largest hold under 6%. V lost 0 bases to trimming and J lost 7 bases; unmatched junction nucleotides: 8. CDR3 length equals 16 residues. CDR1 is SGHTA and CDR2 is FQGNSA in the germline V gene. This receptor was identified in a woman older than 75 with active or convalescent COVID-19. Source material: peripheral blood. The rearrangement joins TRBV7-2 to TRBJ2-7; the match to TRBD2 covers 11 bases. The CDR3: CASSLAVIAGGKEQYF. As DNA, the CDR3 is TGTGCCAGCAGCTTAGCGGTAATAGCGGGGGGGAAGGAGCAGTACTTC.